This TCR beta chain was sequenced during a study of T-cell memory formation after mild COVID-19. Study-wide results and caveats: While clones contracting from day 15 to 85 were balanced between CD4 and CD8, later expanders leaned CD4+. Pre-infection memory carried some responding clones, suggesting that cross-reactive memory joined. Shrinking CD4+ clones were chiefly CM and EM; CD8+ ones were chiefly EMRA.

V lost 2 bases, J lost 7 bases, and 16 bases lay in between. CDR3 length: 14 amino acids. Per germline, CDR1 GTSNPN and CDR2 SVGIG (reference sequence). This clonotype was detected a few times. Its antigen remains unknown. MiXCR, run by TCRdb on the 5' RACE reads, gives a single entry per CDR3 protein. The data contain 120,000 to 150,000 distinct CDR3 sequences, about 19% of them singletons. The chain recombines TRBV30 with TRBJ2-3; D remains unclear. This clonotype originated in an adult woman who had mild COVID-19 (a few samples of this study predate the infection). Cell type and time point are not known. The sample taken for sequencing was PBMCs or a T cell subset sorted from them (not recorded which). The CDR3 bases are TGTGCCTGGAGTACGGGCCCTGACTTTTATACGCAGTATTTT. Translation: CAWSTGPDFYTQYF. Variable domain in full (rest from reference TRBV30 and TRBJ2-3): SQTIHQWPATLVQPVGSPLSLECTVEGTSNPNLYWYRQAAGRGLQLLFYSVGIGQISSEVPQNLSASRPQDRQFILSSKKLLLSDSGFYLCAWSTGPDFYTQYFGPGTRLTVL.